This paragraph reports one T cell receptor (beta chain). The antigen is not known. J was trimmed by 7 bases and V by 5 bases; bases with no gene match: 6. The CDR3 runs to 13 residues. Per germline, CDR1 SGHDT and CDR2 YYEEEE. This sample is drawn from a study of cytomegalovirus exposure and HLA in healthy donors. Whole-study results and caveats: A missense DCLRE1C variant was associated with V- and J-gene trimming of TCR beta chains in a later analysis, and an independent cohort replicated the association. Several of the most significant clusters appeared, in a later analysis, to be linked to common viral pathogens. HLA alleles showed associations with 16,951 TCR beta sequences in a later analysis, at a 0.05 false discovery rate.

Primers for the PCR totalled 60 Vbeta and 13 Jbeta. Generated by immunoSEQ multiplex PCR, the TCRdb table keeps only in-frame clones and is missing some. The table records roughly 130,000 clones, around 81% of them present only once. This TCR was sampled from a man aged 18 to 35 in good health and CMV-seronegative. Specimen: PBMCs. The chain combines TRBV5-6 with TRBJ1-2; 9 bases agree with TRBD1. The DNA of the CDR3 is TGTGCCAGCAGTCCGGACAGGGGATTTGGCTACACCTTC. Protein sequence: CASSPDRGFGYTF.